Following are 2 T cell receptor beta chains from one sample sequenced in a study of vaccination effects on CD4 cells after COVID-19. No antigen has been identified for these receptors. TCRdb's table, derived via immunoSEQ multiplex PCR, lists solely in-frame clones and lacks some. Seen here are around 71,000 clones, approximately 72% observed once, and the top ten hold roughly 4%. Under the ViraFEST assay, PBMC were stimulated with viral peptide pools so that antigen-specific CD4+ T cells expanded. Sequencing was performed afterwards. Culture proceeded for nine to ten days, and CD4+ T cells were then isolated. People in the vaccine group had not been infected with SARS-CoV-2 before, and their nucleocapsid antibodies were negative. The sequenced sample was CD4+ T cells from PBMCs cultured with HCoV-OC43 spike peptides, obtained before COVID-19 vaccination. Subset: HCoV-OC43 spike overlapping peptide pool stimulation. The origin of the receptors is a human donor who received a COVID-19 vaccine.

The gene calls are TRBV7-2 and TRBJ1-6; D may be TRBD1 (6 bases). CDR3 length equals 15 residues. Germline V gene sequence: CDR1 SGHTA, CDR2 FQGNSA. Trimming cost V 2 bases and J 7 bases, with 12 bases left between them. CDR3 region: CASSLLGGENSPLHF. The CDR3 DNA reads as TGTGCCAGCAGCTTATTAGGGGGTGAAAATTCACCCCTCCACTTT.

The rearrangement links TRBV6-5 to TRBJ1-3; 7 nucleotides match TRBD1. Germline lookup yields CDR1 MNHEY and CDR2 SVGAGI. The trim removed 7 bases at V and 1 base at J, leaving 4 bases unmatched. This CDR3 has 14 residues. The CDR3 loop reads CASTETGSGNTIYF. The DNA of the CDR3 is TGTGCCAGCACCGAGACAGGGTCTGGAAACACCATATATTTT.